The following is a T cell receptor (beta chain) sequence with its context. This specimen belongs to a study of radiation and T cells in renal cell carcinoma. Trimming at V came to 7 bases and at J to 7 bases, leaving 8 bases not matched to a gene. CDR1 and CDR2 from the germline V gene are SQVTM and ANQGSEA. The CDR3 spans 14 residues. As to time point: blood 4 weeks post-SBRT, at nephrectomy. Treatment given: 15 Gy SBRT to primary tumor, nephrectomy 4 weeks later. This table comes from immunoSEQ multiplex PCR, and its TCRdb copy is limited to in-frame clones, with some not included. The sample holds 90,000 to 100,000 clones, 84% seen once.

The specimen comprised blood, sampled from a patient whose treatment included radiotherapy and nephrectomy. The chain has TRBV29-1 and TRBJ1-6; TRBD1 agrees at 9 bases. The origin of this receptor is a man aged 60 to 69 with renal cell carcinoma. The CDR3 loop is CSASQGAQNSPLHF. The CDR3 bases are TGCAGCGCTTCACAGGGGGCACAGAATTCACCCCTCCACTTT.